This T cell receptor (beta chain) was captured by sequencing in a study of shared clonotypes between healthy human individuals. Overall study: Each donor's CD8 memory used one plate, CD8 naive two, each CD4 subset three. Study-wide points: Naive CD4 clonotype sharing across a few donors was 5% to 6%.

This clone has only one observation. No antigen is known for it. It was CD45RO-negative cells, positively selected for CCR7, that made up naive CD8 cells, with terminally differentiated effector memory CD45RA+ cells excluded. Profiling relied on immunoSEQ multiplex PCR, and the TCRdb table lists in-frame clones only, not all of them. The sample consists of millions of clones, approximately 94% of them appearing once. The TCR comes from a man aged 18 to 35 in good health. Some clones in this sample may be carry-over from other donors' samples. Sequencing was performed on naive CD8+ T cells from PBMCs.

The CDR3 nucleotides are TGTGCCAGCAGCCAAGGGGCAGGCTACATGAACACTGAAGCTTTCTTT. Residues: CASSQGAGYMNTEAFF. This chain connects TRBV14 to TRBJ1-1; D unclear. The germline CDR1 and CDR2 sequences are SGHDN and FVKESK. The CDR3 has 16 amino acids. Trimming cost V 1 base and J 0 bases, with 12 bases left between them.